This T cell receptor beta chain was sequenced for a study of T cell responses to AZD1222 COVID-19 vaccine. The study, taken as a whole, reports: A rise in Spike-specific TCR breadth and depth followed two AZD1222 doses. Scientists sampled the repertoires only once the peak T cell response had passed.

Second-dose recipients at about 4 or about 12 weeks were treated as one pooled group. This clone came up once. Its antigen remains unknown. V lost 4 bases to trimming and J lost 1 base, with 10 bases between them. Per the germline V gene, CDR1 is LNHDA and CDR2 is SQIVND (reference sequence). CDR3 length: 14 residues. Using immunoSEQ multiplex PCR, the repertoire was profiled, and TCRdb retains in-frame clones only, with some absent. The sample yields around 89,000 clones, about 91% seen once. Sample: peripheral blood, taken 28 days after the second AZD1222 dose. This sequence joins TRBV19 and TRBJ1-1; D may be TRBD1 (6 bases). The TCR sequence derives from an adult who received the AZD1222 COVID-19 vaccine. The CDR3 region is CASSTGQPNTEAFF. The CDR3 DNA is TGTGCCAGTAGTACCGGACAGCCGAACACTGAAGCTTTCTTT.